The 21 T cell receptor beta chains listed next were all sequenced from one sample in a study of T cell responses to AZD1222 COVID-19 vaccine. Profiling relied on immunoSEQ multiplex PCR, and the TCRdb table lists in-frame clones only, not all of them. The sample yields about 50,000 clones, approximately 80% seen once. Sequenced here: peripheral blood, sampled 28 days after the second AZD1222 dose. These receptors all stem from an adult who received the AZD1222 COVID-19 vaccine.

A few counts support this clone. This rearrangement joins TRBV19 to TRBJ1-4; TRBD1 aligns across 8 bases. Germline assignment: CDR1 LNHDA and CDR2 SQIVND (reference sequence). J lost 5 bases, V lost 5 bases, and 4 bases had no gene match. The CDR3 has 14 amino acids. CDR3 sequence reads: CASSVHRGNEKLFF. As DNA, the CDR3 is TGTGCCAGTAGTGTCCACAGGGGGAATGAAAAACTGTTTTTT. Full variable domain (outside the CDR3, taken from reference TRBV19 and TRBJ1-4): DGGITQSPKYLFRKEGQNVTLSCEQNLNHDAMYWYRQDPGQGLRLIYYSQIVNDFQKGDIAEGYSVSREKKESFPLTVTSAQKNPTAFYLCASSVHRGNEKLFFGSGTQLSVL.

The chain carries TRBV7-2 and TRBJ1-3; 10 bases agree with TRBD1. Trimming cost V 5 bases and J 4 bases; bases outside gene matches: 8. Germline V gene sequence: CDR1 SGHTA, CDR2 FQGNSA. This CDR3 spans 16 amino acids. The CDR3 bases are TGTGCCAGCAGCCCTCGGACAGGGGGGGCCGGAAACACCATATATTTT. It encodes CASSPRTGGAGNTIYF.

The chain joins TRBV7-9 to TRBJ2-2, with D unclear. The CDR3 has 16 residues. Deletions cut 5 bases from V and 1 base from J, with 14 bases between. The germline gives CDR1 SEHNR, CDR2 FQNEAQ (reference sequence). The CDR3 spells CASSPRQALNTGELFF. The CDR3 nucleotides read TGTGCCAGCAGCCCCCGGCAGGCCCTGAACACCGGGGAGCTGTTTTTT.

V and J are TRBV10-1 and TRBJ1-4; D ambiguous. Trimming pared 2 bases from V and 0 bases from J, leaving 13 bases between. Germline V gives CDR1 WNHNN, CDR2 SYGVQD (reference sequence). The CDR3 length is 17 residues. The CDR3 loop reads CASSEKGKSPTNEKLFF. The CDR3 DNA sequence: TGCGCCAGCAGTGAGAAGGGAAAATCCCCAACTAATGAAAAACTGTTTTTT.

The J gene is TRBJ1-5, the V gene TRBV28, with D unclear. V was shortened by 2 bases and J by 0 bases, with 14 bases between the two germline ends. The CDR3 is made up of 17 amino acids. Germline CDR1 MDHEN, CDR2 SYDVKM. The CDR3 DNA follows: TGTGCCAGCAGTTTAGTGGCAGGCGATTATAGCAATCAGCCCCAGCATTTT. Protein product: CASSLVAGDYSNQPQHF.

The chain uses TRBV19 and TRBJ1-5; 7 nucleotides agree with TRBD1. V lost 8 bases and J lost 0; bases outside the gene matches: 13. The germline CDR1 and CDR2 sequences are LNHDA and SQIVND (reference sequence). This CDR3 comprises 17 residues. This chain's CDR3 is CASGGQGVSGSNQPQHF. The CDR3 bases are TGTGCCAGTGGAGGGCAGGGGGTTTCAGGTAGCAATCAGCCCCAGCATTTT.

This clone has a handful of counts. This chain connects TRBV11-2 to TRBJ1-2; 7 bases are a match to TRBD1. The CDR3 runs 13 residues. CDR1 and CDR2 (germline): SGHAT, FQNNGV. Germline trimming cut 1 base from V and 8 bases from J; bases unmatched to any gene: 4. In DNA, the CDR3 is TGTGCCAGCAGCTTAGTCGTGGGACAGGGCTACACCTTC. Translation gives CASSLVVGQGYTF.

The chain has TRBV28 and TRBJ1-5; D is possibly TRBD1 (6 bases). The germline CDR1 and CDR2 sequences are MDHEN and SYDVKM. V was cut by 7 bases and J by 0 bases, with 16 bases left in between. The CDR3 loop spans 16 amino acids. The CDR3 region is CASIPPRDNSNQPQHF. The DNA for the CDR3 is TGTGCCAGCATTCCGCCCCGGGACAATAGCAATCAGCCCCAGCATTTT.

The rearrangement uses TRBV2 and TRBJ2-6; D is unclear. The CDR3 has 15 amino acids. The ends were cut back, 1 base at V and 0 bases at J, with 4 bases in the middle. Germline-derived CDR1 and CDR2 are SNHLY and FYNNEI. The CDR3 protein is CASSEGSSGANVLTF. As DNA, the CDR3 is TGTGCCAGCAGTGAAGGGAGCTCTGGGGCCAACGTCCTGACTTTC.

This chain connects TRBV5-1 to TRBJ2-5; 10 positions agree with TRBD2. CDR1 SGHRS and CDR2 YFSETQ come from the germline V gene. This CDR3 is 16 amino acids long. V dropped 1 base and J dropped 1; count of bases not matched to a gene: 4. The CDR3 spells CASSLTSGMVQETQYF. CDR3 DNA sequence: TGCGCCAGCAGCTTGACTAGCGGGATGGTCCAAGAGACCCAGTACTTC.

V is TRBV6-5 and J is TRBJ2-5; possible D gene TRBD2, 6 bases. V was shortened by 2 bases and J by 9 bases, with 19 bases between the two germline ends. This CDR3 is built from 15 residues. Germline CDR1 is MNHEY and CDR2 is SVGAGI. The CDR3 coding sequence is TGTGCCAGCAGTTACGCGGTTGGCAGCGGAGGGGCCCAGTACTTC. This sequence encodes CASSYAVGSGGAQYF.

J is TRBJ2-7 and V is TRBV9; 7 nucleotides agree with TRBD2. J lost 5 bases, V lost 0 bases, and 17 bases had no gene match. The germline V gene has CDR1 SGDLS and CDR2 YYNGEE. The CDR3 has 18 residues. Here the CDR3 reads CASSVDPSGTGLKNEQYF. DNA for the CDR3: TGTGCCAGCAGCGTAGATCCCAGCGGGACGGGTTTAAAGAACGAGCAGTACTTC. Using reference TRBV9 and TRBJ2-7 for the parts outside the CDR3, the full variable domain is DSGVTQTPKHLITATGQRVTLRCSPRSGDLSVYWYQQSLDQGLQFLIQYYNGEERAKGNILERFSAQQFPDLHSELNLSSLELGDSALYFCASSVDPSGTGLKNEQYFGPGTRLTVT.

This chain joins TRBV18 and TRBJ2-3, with 9 nucleotides matching TRBD1. The V gene end was trimmed by 8 bases and the J gene end by 5 bases; junction bases not matched to a gene: 8. The CDR3 has 14 residues. Germline CDR1 and CDR2: KGHSH and LQKENI. The CDR3 DNA sequence: TGTGCCAGCCGAACGGGACAGGGAGAAGATACGCAGTATTTT. Amino acid sequence: CASRTGQGEDTQYF.

The chain couples TRBV15 to TRBJ2-1; a possible D gene is TRBD2 (6 bases). The CDR3 has 13 residues. The V and J ends lost 3 bases and 3 bases respectively, with 6 bases between them. Germline CDR1 LNHNV, CDR2 YYDKDF (reference sequence). The CDR3: CATSRGGYNEQFF. CDR3 bases: TGTGCCACCAGCAGGGGGGGCTACAATGAGCAGTTCTTC.

The chain employs TRBV28 and TRBJ1-2, with unresolved D. V gave up 6 bases and J gave up 2 bases, with 10 bases separating them. This CDR3 has 13 residues. The germline V gene encodes CDR1 MDHEN and CDR2 SYDVKM. The CDR3 loop reads CASRLDGNYGYTF. In DNA form, the CDR3 reads TGTGCCAGCAGGCTTGACGGGAACTATGGCTACACCTTC.

The chain couples TRBV2 to TRBJ2-5; TRBD2 matches 15 bases. J lost 5 bases, V lost 6 bases, and 7 bases had no gene match. CDR1 is SNHLY and CDR2 is FYNNEI in the germline V gene. CDR3 length: 16 residues. The CDR3: CASSLGLAGGSETQYF. The CDR3 nucleotides read TGTGCCAGCAGCCTGGGACTAGCGGGGGGAAGTGAGACCCAGTACTTC.

The chain is built from TRBV2 and TRBJ1-1; D is undetermined. V was clipped by 4 bases and J by 6 bases, with 12 bases between them. From germline, CDR1 is SNHLY and CDR2 FYNNEI. There are 13 residues in the CDR3. This CDR3 is CASSGLLGAEAFF. CDR3 sequence (DNA): TGTGCCAGCAGTGGACTGTTAGGCGCTGAAGCTTTCTTT.

This chain links TRBV21-1 with TRBJ1-2; TRBD1, as called in the table, went unchecked against the DNA. TRBV21-1 is listed as a pseudogene. This CDR3 is 13 amino acids long. The CDR3 region has the DNA TGTGCCAGCAGCAAAGGACAGGTCTATGGCTACACCTTC. This translates into CASSKGQVYGYTF.

The rearrangement links TRBV11-2 to TRBJ2-2; D is unresolved. The V gene lost 1 base and the J gene lost 0 bases, with 6 bases spanning the gap. In germline, CDR1 is SGHAT, CDR2 FQNNGV. This CDR3 has 15 amino acids. In DNA, the CDR3 is TGTGCCAGCAGCTTAGTGCCCTCGAACACCGGGGAGCTGTTTTTT. The encoded protein is CASSLVPSNTGELFF. The full variable domain, rest sourced from reference TRBV11-2 and TRBJ2-2, is EAGVAQSPRYKIIEKRQSVAFWCNPISGHATLYWYQQILGQGPKLLIQFQNNGVVDDSQLPKDRFSAERLKGVDSTLKIQPAKLEDSAVYLCASSLVPSNTGELFFGEGSRLTVL.

The genes are TRBV19 and TRBJ2-1; 8 nucleotides align to TRBD2. Germline assignment: CDR1 LNHDA and CDR2 SQIVND (reference sequence). The CDR3 consists of 16 residues. Trimming at V came to 6 bases and at J to 1 base, leaving 8 bases not matched to a gene. CDR3 loop: CASRAGREVSYNEQFF. For the CDR3, the DNA is TGTGCCAGTAGGGCGGGGCGGGAGGTATCCTACAATGAGCAGTTCTTC.

DNA of the CDR3: TGTGCCAGCACCTACCAGGCGGGTGGGTCCTACGAGCAGTACTTC. Its protein is CASTYQAGGSYEQYF. The chain couples TRBV7-6 to TRBJ2-7; a weak D match, TRBD2 (5 bases). Trimming shortened V by 7 bases and J by 1 base, and 17 bases separated the two germline ends. This CDR3 spans 15 amino acids. Germline CDR1 reads SGHVS; CDR2 reads FNYEAQ.